This T cell receptor beta chain is from a study of cytomegalovirus exposure and HLA in healthy donors. Points from the study as a whole: In vitro assays verified that a few CMV-associated chains recognized CMV antigens specifically.

Comments on this clone: Its antigen is unknown.

Trimming stripped 5 bases from V and 0 bases from J, with 11 bases between. Germline assignment: CDR1 MNHNY and CDR2 SVGAGI (reference sequence). CDR3 size: 14 residues. PCR primers comprised 60 Vbeta and 13 Jbeta primers. Original data processing: Per a later analysis, the number of unique TCR beta chains was around 80 million, of which 9 million to 12 million were shared. Clones were read by immunoSEQ multiplex PCR, and TCRdb kept only the in-frame ones, dropping some. V and J calls and clone size are copied from that table; D and trimming were computed from the DNA. The data show around 170,000 clones, just over 75% seen once.

The sequenced material came from PBMCs. The chain recombines TRBV6-6 with TRBJ2-7, with a tentative D call TRBD2 (6 bases). The TCR comes from a man between 35 and 55 years old in good health and CMV-seronegative. CDR3 protein: CASSQDGSSYEQYV. CDR3 bases: TGTGCCAGCAGTCAGGACGGGAGCTCCTACGAGCAGTACGTC.